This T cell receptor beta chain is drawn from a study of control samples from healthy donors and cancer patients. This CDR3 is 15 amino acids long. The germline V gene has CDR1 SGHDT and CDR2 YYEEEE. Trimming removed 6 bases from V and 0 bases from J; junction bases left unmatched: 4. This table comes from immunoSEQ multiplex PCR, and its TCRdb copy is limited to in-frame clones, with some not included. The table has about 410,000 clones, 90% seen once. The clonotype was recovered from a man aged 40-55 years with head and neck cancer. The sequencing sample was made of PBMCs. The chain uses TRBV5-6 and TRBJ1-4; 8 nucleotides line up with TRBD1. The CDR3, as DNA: TGTGCCAGCACCGAGACAGGGGCAACTAATGAAAAACTGTTTTTT. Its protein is CASTETGATNEKLFF.